This T cell receptor (beta chain) comes out of a study of T and B cells in COVID-19 patients (dated by TCRdb to 2020 to 2021). In the study overall: In this study, adaptive immunity was profiled in COVID-19 patients who either had active infection or had recovered, using TRB and IGH repertoire sequencing of peripheral blood. A recovered cohort comprised about 19 patients contributing about 22 samples, mostly after mild to moderate COVID-19 managed as outpatients. Median age was about 30 years in the recovered cohort versus less than 75 years in the active-infection cohort. Of the approximately 21 patients in the active-infection cohort, about a dozen were critically ill and needed mechanical ventilation or ECMO. Comorbidities linked to unfavorable COVID-19 outcome were present in 18 of 20 patients in the active-infection cohort. Over 8 million TCR sequences were analysed from a TCR and BCR sequence repository that comprised 35 or so patients and around 70 time points. Because samples were available both during active disease and after recovery, a couple of patients were counted in both the recovered and the active cohorts. An age-matched reference group of 39 healthy donors negative for COVID-19 antibodies served as the comparison for repertoire analyses. As many as 9 follow-up blood samples were taken per patient, and some of the samples covered different disease stages within the same individual.

This clonotype turned up a few times. Its antigen is not yet known. No base quality information exists; no much larger clone differs at one position. TRB repertoires were amplified using about 250-500 ng of genomic DNA isolated from blood. Sequencing took place on an Illumina MiSeq. Multiplex PCR with BIOMED2 TRB-A/B primer pools was used to amplify the TRB rearrangements. Illumina-compatible adapters and 7-nucleotide sample barcodes were added to the amplicons in two consecutive PCRs. Phusion HS II polymerase was used for all library PCRs. The amplicons were purified from gel with the NucleoSpin Gel and PCR Clean-up kit, measured on Qubit, and combined at about 3.8 nM. Amplicon pool quality was checked on an Agilent 2100 Bioanalyzer before Illumina next-generation sequencing. The paper's data handling went like this. Annotation of TRB rearrangements was performed with MiXCR 3.0.8 using the default MiXCR reference library. Non-productive reads and sequences with fewer than 2 reads were excluded, and each unique CDR3 nucleotide sequence counted as one clone. Clonality, diversity, richness and V-J gene usage were calculated in R 3.5.1. GLIPH2 was used for TCR clustering by CDR3 similarity, and generation probabilities were calculated by OLGA. Only GLIPH2 clusters containing at least four unique TCR clonotypes present in at least three individuals were kept. The public reads were quality trimmed at Q25 with fastp and then assembled into clones with MiXCR by TCRdb, keeping productive beta chains. One record per CDR3 amino acid sequence lists the most common genes and DNA. None of the V and J calls come from the authors' own analysis; TCRdb made them. This sample has approximately 8,500 distinct CDR3 sequences in its table, and roughly 27% of those were observed once. The ten largest make up about 6.1% of the sample.

Trimming at the junction amounts to 5 bases on V and 0 bases on J, and the germline ends lie 12 bases apart. CDR1 is given as SGHRS and CDR2 as YFSETQ, both from the germline V gene. The CDR3 sequence holds 15 residues, the cysteine and phenylalanine included. Solely the CDR3 DNA is kept, with 45 bases framed from the first base. The full study reports these points: The reported TCR clusters were said to need prospective validation before any clinical use. In active COVID-19, TRB repertoires were highly clonal, while at recovery, diversity and richness increased above the levels seen in healthy donors. A total of about 2,400 TCR clusters were exclusive to the recovered cohort, and approximately 31 of those clusters were low-pGen clusters. In patients with COVID-19, the usage of TRBV/TRBJ genes was reported to be strongly skewed. Few blood samples were available from mildly ill patients while symptoms were present or from severe cases at early time points. Specific T cell subsets (CD4+/Treg/CD8+) and sorted SARS-CoV-2-responsive or tetramer+ T cells had not yet been sequenced, and the corresponding sequencing experiments were ongoing. The cohort was judged too small for assessing how HLA contributes to COVID-19 susceptibility or severity.

The TCR comes from a human donor who had recovered from COVID-19. The sequencing input was blood. Recombination connected TRBV5-1 to TRBJ2-1; a tentative D call is TRBD2 (5 bases match). The nucleotide sequence reads TGCGCCAGCAGAGAGACGGGGAACTCCTACAATGAGCAGTTCTTC. It encodes CASRETGNSYNEQFF.